The sequence of this TCR beta chain was determined in a study of regulatory T cells in long-lasting Graves disease. As for this clonotype: Its antigen remains unidentified.

General study results and limits: Persistent disease samples used TRBV28, TRBJ1-2 and TRBJ2-5 preferentially.

Libraries of TCR beta came from iRepertoire HTBI primers plus Arm-PCR of CDR3 regions. TCRdb recomputed calls from the multiplex PCR reads with MiXCR, one row per CDR3 protein. The table includes 540,000 or so distinct CDR3 sequences, approximately 13% detected once. CDR1 and CDR2 (germline): MNHNS, SASEGT. The CDR3 is made up of 13 amino acids. Between the trimmed V and J ends, which lost 1 base and 7 bases, there was a span of 11 bases. Described time point: newly diagnosed GD, antithyroid drugs for less than 3 months. Preparation of the TCR library used RNA extracted from PBMCs. These data also featured in a second study, about T cells in Graves' hyperthyroidism and ophthalmopathy. According to that study: The primer set for the first-round RT-PCR of the TCR CDR3 was HTBI.

This sequence originates from a man aged 25 to 40 with Graves disease. This sequence joins TRBV6-1 and TRBJ2-7; TRBD2 is a possible D gene (6 bases). The material was peripheral blood mononuclear cells (PBMCs), obtained at new diagnosis, from a patient treated with antithyroid drugs. The CDR3 sequence: CASSEGEAGEQYF. The CDR3 coding sequence is TGTGCCAGCAGTGAAGGCGAGGCGGGAGAGCAGTACTTC.